This T cell receptor (beta chain) was profiled in a study of human T cells and chemical hapten exposure. The wider study: Upper inner arm skin measuring 2 cm by 2 cm received 2% DPC for sensitization. DPC 0.01% went on the upper back by patch test, with reading at 6 days. Study-level findings and limits: Patch test score rose with PT1 expanded TCR count, significant at thresholds 8, 16 and 32, not 4. No change in TCRs above 1 in 1000 frequency was produced by DPC sensitization.

Stated time point: pre-sensitization, week 0. As to treatment: therapeutic diphenylcyclopropenone sensitization with weekly scalp DPC. This clonotype was seen repeatedly, ten times or more. Its antigen is not known. Each CDR3 protein gets one entry after TCRdb re-called the RACE reads with MiXCR. The table lists about 60,000 distinct CDR3 sequences, approximately 11% of them singletons, with about 4% in the top ten. The CDR3 is 12 amino acids. With 8 bases clipped from V and 5 bases from J, the junction kept 4 bases outside the gene matches. Germline lookup yields CDR1 MNHNY and CDR2 SVGAGI (reference sequence).

The chain links TRBV6-6 to TRBJ2-5; 8 bases match TRBD2. The sample was whole blood, taken in connection with sensitization to the hapten diphenylcyclopropenone (DPC). This TCR derives from a woman aged 40 to 55 with alopecia areata. Some clones in this sample may be carry-over from other donors' samples. CDR3 bases: TGTGCCAGCCGGGGGGGGCAGGAGACCCAGTACTTC. It specifies CASRGGQETQYF.